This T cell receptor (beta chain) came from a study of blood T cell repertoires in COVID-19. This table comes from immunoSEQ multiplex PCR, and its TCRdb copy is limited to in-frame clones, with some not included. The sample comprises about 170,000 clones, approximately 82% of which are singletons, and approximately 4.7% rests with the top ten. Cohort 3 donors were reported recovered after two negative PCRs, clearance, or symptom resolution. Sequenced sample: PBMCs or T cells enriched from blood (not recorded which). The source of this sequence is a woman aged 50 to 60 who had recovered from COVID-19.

The CDR3 nucleotides are TGTGCCAGCAGCGTAAAGCCGGGTGAGGGCTACACCTTC. Its protein product is CASSVKPGEGYTF. The chain uses TRBV9 and TRBJ1-2; no definite D call. Trimming removed 1 base at V and 8 bases at J, with 12 bases between. CDR3 size: 13 residues. From germline, CDR1 is SGDLS and CDR2 YYNGEE.